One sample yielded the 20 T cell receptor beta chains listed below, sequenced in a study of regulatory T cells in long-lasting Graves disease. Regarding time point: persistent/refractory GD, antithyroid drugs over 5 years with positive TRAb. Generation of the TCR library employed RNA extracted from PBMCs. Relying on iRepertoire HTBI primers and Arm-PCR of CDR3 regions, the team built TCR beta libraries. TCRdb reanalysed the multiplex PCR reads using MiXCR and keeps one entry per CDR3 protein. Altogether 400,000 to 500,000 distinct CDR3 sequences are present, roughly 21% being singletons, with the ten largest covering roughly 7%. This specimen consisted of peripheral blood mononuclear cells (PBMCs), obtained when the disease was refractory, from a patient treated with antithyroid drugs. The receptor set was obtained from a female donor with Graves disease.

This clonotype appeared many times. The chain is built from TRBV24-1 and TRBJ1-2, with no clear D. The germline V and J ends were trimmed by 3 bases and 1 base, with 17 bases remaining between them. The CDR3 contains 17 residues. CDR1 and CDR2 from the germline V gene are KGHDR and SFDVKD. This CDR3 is CATSDHIGGGSNYGYTF. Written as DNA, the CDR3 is TGTGCCACCAGTGATCACATTGGTGGTGGAAGTAACTATGGCTACACCTTC.

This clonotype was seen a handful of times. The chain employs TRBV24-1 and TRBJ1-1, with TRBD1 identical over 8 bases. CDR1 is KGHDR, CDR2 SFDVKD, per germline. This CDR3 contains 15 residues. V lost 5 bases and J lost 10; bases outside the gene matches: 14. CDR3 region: CATSGEETGESRAFF. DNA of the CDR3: TGTGCCACCAGTGGCGAAGAGACAGGGGAGTCGCGAGCTTTCTTT.

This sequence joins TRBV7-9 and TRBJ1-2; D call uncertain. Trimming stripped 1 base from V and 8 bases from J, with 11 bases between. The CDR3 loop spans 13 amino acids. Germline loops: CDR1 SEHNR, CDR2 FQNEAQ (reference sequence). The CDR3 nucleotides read TGTGCCAGCAGCTTAGGGTTGAACTGGGGCTACACCTTC. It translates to CASSLGLNWGYTF. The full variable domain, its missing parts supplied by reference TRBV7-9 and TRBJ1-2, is DTGVSQNPRHKITKRGQNVTFRCDPISEHNRLYWYRQTLGQGPEFLTYFQNEAQLEKSRLLSDRFSAERPKGSFSTLEIQRTEQGDSAMYLCASSLGLNWGYTFGSGTRLTVV.

The CDR3 DNA sequence: TGTGCCAGCAGCTTAGGTGCAGCAGGTCTCAATCAGCCCCAGCATTTT. Translating gives CASSLGAAGLNQPQHF. This chain links TRBV11-2 with TRBJ1-5; D uncertain. Trimming took off 1 base at V and 3 bases at J, with 13 bases between the two ends. Per germline, CDR1 SGHAT and CDR2 FQNNGV. The CDR3 contains 16 residues. The full variable domain, in which reference TRBV11-2 and TRBJ1-5 provide the parts outside the CDR3, is EAGVAQSPRYKIIEKRQSVAFWCNPISGHATLYWYQQILGQGPKLLIQFQNNGVVDDSQLPKDRFSAERLKGVDSTLKIQPAKLEDSAVYLCASSLGAAGLNQPQHFGDGTRLSIL.

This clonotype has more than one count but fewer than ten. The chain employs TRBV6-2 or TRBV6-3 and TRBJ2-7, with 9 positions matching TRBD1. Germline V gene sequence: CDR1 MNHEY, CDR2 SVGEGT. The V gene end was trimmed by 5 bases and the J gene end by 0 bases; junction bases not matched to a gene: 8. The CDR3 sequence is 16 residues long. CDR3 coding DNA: TGTGCCAGCAGTCTACAGGGGGCTTGGAACTCCTACGAGCAGTACTTC. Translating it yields CASSLQGAWNSYEQYF.

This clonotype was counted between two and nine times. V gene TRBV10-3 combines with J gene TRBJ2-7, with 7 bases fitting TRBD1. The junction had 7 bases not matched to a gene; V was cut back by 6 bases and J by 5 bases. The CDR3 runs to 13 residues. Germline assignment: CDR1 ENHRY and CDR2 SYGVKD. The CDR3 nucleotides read TGTGCCATCAGGACAACAGGGGTTGACGAGCAGTACTTC. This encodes CAIRTTGVDEQYF.

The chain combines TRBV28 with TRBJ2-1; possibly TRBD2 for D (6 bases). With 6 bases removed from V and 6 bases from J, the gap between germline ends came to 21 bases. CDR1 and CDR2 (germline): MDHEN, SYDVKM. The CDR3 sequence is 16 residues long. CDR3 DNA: TGTGCCAGCAGCTCTAACTGGAGGGAGGTGAGCAATGAGCAGTTCTTC. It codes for CASSSNWREVSNEQFF.

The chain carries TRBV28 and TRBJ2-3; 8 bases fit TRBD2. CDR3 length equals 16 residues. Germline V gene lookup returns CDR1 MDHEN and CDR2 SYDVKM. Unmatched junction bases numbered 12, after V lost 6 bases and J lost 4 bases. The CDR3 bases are TGTGCCAGCAGAGGATCCAGCGGGAGAGGCGCAGATACGCAGTATTTT. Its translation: CASRGSSGRGADTQYF. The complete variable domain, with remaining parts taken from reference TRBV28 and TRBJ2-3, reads DVKVTQSSRYLVKRTGEKVFLECVQDMDHENMFWYRQDPGLGLRLIYFSYDVKMKEKGDIPEGYSVSREKKERFSLILESASTNQTSMYLCASRGSSGRGADTQYFGPGTRLTVL.

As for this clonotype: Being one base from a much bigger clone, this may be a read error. The CDR3 loop is CASSRQGVAETRYF. The CDR3 nucleotides read TGTGCCAGCAGTCGACAGGGGGTGGCAGAGACCCGGTACTTC. The rearrangement uses TRBV12-3 or TRBV12-4 and TRBJ2-5; 9 bases agree with TRBD1. The CDR3 consists of 14 residues.

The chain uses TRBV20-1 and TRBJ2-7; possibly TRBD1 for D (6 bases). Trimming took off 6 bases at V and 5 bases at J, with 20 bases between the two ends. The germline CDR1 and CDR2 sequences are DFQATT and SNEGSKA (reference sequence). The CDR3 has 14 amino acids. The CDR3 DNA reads TGCAGTGCCAACAGGGACCCCTCGGAAAACGAGCAGTACTTC. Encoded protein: CSANRDPSENEQYF.

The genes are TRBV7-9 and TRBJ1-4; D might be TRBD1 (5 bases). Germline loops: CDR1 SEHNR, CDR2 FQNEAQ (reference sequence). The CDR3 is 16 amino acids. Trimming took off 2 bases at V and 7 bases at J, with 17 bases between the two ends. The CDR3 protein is CASSLWLWGDGEKLFF. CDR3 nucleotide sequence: TGTGCCAGCAGCTTATGGTTGTGGGGGGATGGTGAAAAACTGTTTTTT.

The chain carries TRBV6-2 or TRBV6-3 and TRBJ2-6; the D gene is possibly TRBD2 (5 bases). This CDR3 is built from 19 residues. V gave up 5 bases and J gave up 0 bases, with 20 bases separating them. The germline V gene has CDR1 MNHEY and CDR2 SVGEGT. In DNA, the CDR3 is TGTGCCAGCAGTGAAGCGGAATCAGCACTGCGCTCTGGGGCCAACGTCCTGACTTTC. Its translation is CASSEAESALRSGANVLTF.

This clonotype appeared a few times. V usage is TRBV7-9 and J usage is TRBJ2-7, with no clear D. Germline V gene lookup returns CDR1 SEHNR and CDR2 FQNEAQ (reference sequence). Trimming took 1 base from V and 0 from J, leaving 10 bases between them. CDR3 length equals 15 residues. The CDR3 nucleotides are TGTGCCAGCAGCTTAGGAGTCCGGAGCTCCTACGAGCAGTACTTC. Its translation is CASSLGVRSSYEQYF.

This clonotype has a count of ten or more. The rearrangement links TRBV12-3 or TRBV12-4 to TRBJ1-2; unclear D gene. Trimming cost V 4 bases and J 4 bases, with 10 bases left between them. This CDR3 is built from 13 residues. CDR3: CASSSRNRYGYTF. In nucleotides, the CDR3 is TGTGCCAGCAGTTCCCGGAATCGCTATGGCTACACCTTC.

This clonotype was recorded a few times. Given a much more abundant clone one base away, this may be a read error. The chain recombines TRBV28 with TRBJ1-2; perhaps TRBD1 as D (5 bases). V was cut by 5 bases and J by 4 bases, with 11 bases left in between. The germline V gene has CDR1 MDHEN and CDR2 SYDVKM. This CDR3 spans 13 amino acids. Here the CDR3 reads CASSVTDAYGYTF. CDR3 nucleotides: TGTGCCAGCAGTGTGACAGACGCCTATGGCTACACCTTC.

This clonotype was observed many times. The CDR3 loop is CASSFARGGDYGYTF. The CDR3 DNA reads as TGTGCCAGCAGCTTCGCCCGGGGGGGGGACTATGGCTACACCTTC. This chain uses TRBV11-2 with TRBJ1-2, with D tentatively TRBD1 (5 bases). This CDR3 is built from 15 residues. Trimming shortened V by 3 bases and J by 3 bases, and 14 bases separated the two germline ends. Looked up from germline, CDR1 is SGHAT and CDR2 is FQNNGV.

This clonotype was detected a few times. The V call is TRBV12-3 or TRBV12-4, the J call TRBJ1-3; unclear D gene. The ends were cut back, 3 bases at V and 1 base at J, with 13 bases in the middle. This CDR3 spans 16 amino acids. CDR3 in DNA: TGTGCCAGCAGTTTGGCCCCCGGCGGGTCTGGAAACACCATATATTTT. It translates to CASSLAPGGSGNTIYF.

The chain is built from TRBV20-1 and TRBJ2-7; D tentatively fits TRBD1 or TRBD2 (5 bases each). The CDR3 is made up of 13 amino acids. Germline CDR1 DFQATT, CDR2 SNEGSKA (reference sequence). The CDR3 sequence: CSYGTASSYEQYF. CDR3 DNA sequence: TGCAGCTACGGGACGGCCAGCTCCTACGAGCAGTACTTC.

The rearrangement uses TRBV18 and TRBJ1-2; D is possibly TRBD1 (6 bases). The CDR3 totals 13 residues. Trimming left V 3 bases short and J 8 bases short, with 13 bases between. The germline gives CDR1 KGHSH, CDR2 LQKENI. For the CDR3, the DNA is TGTGCCAGCTCACCTCAAGACAGGAGCGGCTACACCTTC. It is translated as CASSPQDRSGYTF.

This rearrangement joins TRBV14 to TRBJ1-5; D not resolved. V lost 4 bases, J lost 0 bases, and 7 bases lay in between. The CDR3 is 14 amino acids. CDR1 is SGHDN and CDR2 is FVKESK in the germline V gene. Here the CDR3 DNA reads TGTGCCAGCAGCCCGGCAGATAGCAATCAGCCCCAGCATTTT. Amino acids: CASSPADSNQPQHF.